This TCR beta chain came from a study of blood T cell repertoires in COVID-19. Overall study context: COVID-19 samples from acute and convalescent phases originated in the United States, Italy and Spain. PBMCs, B-cell-depleted T cells, or T cells provided the cDNA or gDNA that made up the material.

Germline loops: CDR1 SGHRS, CDR2 YFSETQ. Deletions cut 7 bases from V and 3 bases from J, with 12 bases between. CDR3 size: 13 residues. Libraries were prepared by immunoSEQ multiplex PCR; TCRdb keeps only in-frame clonotypes and omits some of them. Among about 180,000 clones, 70% to 90% were seen once, and the ten largest hold 4% to 5%. The material sequenced was peripheral blood. This clonotype originated in a woman aged 25 to 39 with acute or convalescent COVID-19. This chain uses TRBV5-1 with TRBJ2-3; possibly TRBD1 for D (6 bases). The CDR3 loop reads CASGDISTDTQYF. CDR3 nucleotide sequence: TGCGCCAGCGGGGACATTTCTACAGATACGCAGTATTTT.